The 10 T cell receptor beta chains reported below all come from one sample, sequenced in a study of cytomegalovirus exposure and HLA in healthy donors. Both 60 Vbeta primers and 13 Jbeta primers went into the PCR. TCRdb's copy holds only in-frame clones and misses some; the assay was immunoSEQ multiplex PCR. The sample lists roughly 190,000 clones, 87% occurring once. The material sequenced was PBMCs. The source of these receptors is a young man in good health and CMV-seronegative.

CDR3 in DNA: TGTGCCAGCAGTTACTCTTACAGGCAGAACCAAGAGACCCAGTACTTC. Translated: CASSYSYRQNQETQYF. The J gene is TRBJ2-5, the V gene TRBV6-5, with TRBD1 as a possible D gene (5 bases). Trimming took off 0 bases at V and 0 bases at J, with 11 bases between the two ends. The CDR3 consists of 16 residues. Per germline, CDR1 MNHEY and CDR2 SVGAGI.

The chain has TRBV7-6 and TRBJ2-2; D is unresolved. This CDR3 is 14 amino acids long. Trimming stripped 3 bases from V and 6 bases from J, with 11 bases between. Germline values: CDR1 SGHVS, CDR2 FNYEAQ. The CDR3 reads CASSLMPRSGELFF. CDR3 DNA sequence: TGTGCCAGCAGCTTGATGCCCAGGTCCGGGGAGCTGTTTTTT.

The chain links TRBV25-1 to TRBJ2-1, with 8 bases lining up with TRBD2. The V gene's germline CDR1 is MGHDK and CDR2 SYGVNS. This CDR3 has 16 amino acids. V trimming: 1 base; J trimming: 1 base; junction bases outside the gene matches: 3. The CDR3 region has the DNA TGTGCCAGCAGTGAATTAGCTAGCGGGTCCTACAATGAGCAGTTCTTC. This codes for CASSELASGSYNEQFF.

The CDR3 nucleotides read TGTGCCAGCAGTGTCCTATTTGGCGGGGGGGCCGGGGAGACCCAGTACTTC. This translates into CASSVLFGGGAGETQYF. The chain couples TRBV2 to TRBJ2-5; 9 nucleotides match TRBD2. Per germline, CDR1 SNHLY and CDR2 FYNNEI. This CDR3 region has 17 residues. Trimming took 4 bases from V and 5 from J; bases not matched to a gene: 14.

As concerns this clone: At the DNA level, this CDR3 is encoded by other sequences in the same sample as well. The chain uses TRBV2 and TRBJ2-7, with TRBD2 identical over 9 bases. The CDR3 loop spans 13 amino acids. CDR1 is SNHLY, CDR2 FYNNEI, per germline. Losses at the gene ends were 8 bases for V and 4 bases for J; bases not matched to a gene: 6. In nucleotides, the CDR3 is TGTGCCAGCGTCCGCGGGGGGGAATACGAGCAGTACTTC. Amino acid sequence: CASVRGGEYEQYF.

V usage is TRBV15 and J usage is TRBJ2-7; 14 bases are shared with TRBD2. Per the germline V gene, CDR1 is LNHNV and CDR2 is YYDKDF (reference sequence). The V and J ends lost 5 bases and 9 bases, in that order; junction bases with no gene match: 9. This CDR3 has 15 amino acids. Here the CDR3 reads CATSGGLAGGGRQYF. The CDR3 DNA reads TGTGCCACCAGCGGAGGACTAGCGGGAGGTGGGAGGCAGTACTTC.

The chain links TRBV11-2 to TRBJ2-3; 8 nucleotides match TRBD1. From germline, CDR1 is SGHAT and CDR2 FQNNGV. With 5 bases clipped from V and 5 bases from J, the junction kept 6 bases outside the gene matches. This CDR3 contains 14 residues. In DNA form, the CDR3 reads TGTGCCAGCAGCCCCGGACAGGGTCTAGATACGCAGTATTTT. As protein: CASSPGQGLDTQYF.

This chain joins TRBV9 and TRBJ2-3; 11 bases are a match to TRBD1. Germline values: CDR1 SGDLS, CDR2 YYNGEE. The CDR3 extends over 16 amino acids. V dropped 0 bases and J dropped 3; count of bases not matched to a gene: 3. The DNA of the CDR3 is TGTGCCAGCAGCGTAGGAGGGACAGGGGGAACAGATACGCAGTATTTT. Amino acid sequence: CASSVGGTGGTDTQYF.

The chain links TRBV27 to TRBJ2-4, with TRBD1 matching 8 bases. This CDR3 is built from 17 residues. Looked up from germline, CDR1 is MNHEY and CDR2 is SMNVEV (reference sequence). V shed 5 bases and J 0 bases; nucleotides not matched to a gene: 9. For the CDR3, the DNA is TGTGCCAGCAGTACCAAGACAGGGGAAAAAGCCAAAAACATTCAGTACTTC. Translation: CASSTKTGEKAKNIQYF.

The V gene is TRBV7-6, the J gene TRBJ2-5, with 8 bases identical to TRBD2. The CDR3 runs 17 residues. The junction had 16 bases not matched to a gene; V was cut back by 5 bases and J by 5 bases. The germline V gene encodes CDR1 SGHVS and CDR2 FNYEAQ. The CDR3 DNA sequence: TGTGCCAGCAGCCGAGGTCGGGTGGGTAGCGGGAAGGAGACCCAGTACTTC. Its translation: CASSRGRVGSGKETQYF.